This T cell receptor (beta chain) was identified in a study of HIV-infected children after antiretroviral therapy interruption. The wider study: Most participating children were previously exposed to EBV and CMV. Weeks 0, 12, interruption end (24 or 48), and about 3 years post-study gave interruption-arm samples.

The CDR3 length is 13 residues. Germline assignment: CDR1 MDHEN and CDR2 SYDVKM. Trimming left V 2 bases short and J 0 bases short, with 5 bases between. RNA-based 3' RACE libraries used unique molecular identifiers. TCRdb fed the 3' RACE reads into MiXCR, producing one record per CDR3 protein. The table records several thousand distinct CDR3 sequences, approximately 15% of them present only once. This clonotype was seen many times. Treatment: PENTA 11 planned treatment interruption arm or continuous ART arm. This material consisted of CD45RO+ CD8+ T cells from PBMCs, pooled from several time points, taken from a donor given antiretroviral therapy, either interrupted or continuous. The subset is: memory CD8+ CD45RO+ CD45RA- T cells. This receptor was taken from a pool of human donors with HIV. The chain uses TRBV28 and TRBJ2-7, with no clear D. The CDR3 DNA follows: TGTGCCAGCAGTTTAGTTTCCTCCTACGAGCAGTACTTC. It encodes CASSLVSSYEQYF.